This T cell receptor beta chain is from a study of blood T cell repertoires in COVID-19. In the study's own analysis: How many nucleated cells were present was estimated from reference gene primer amplification. Sequenced by immunoSEQ multiplex PCR; TCRdb stores in-frame clones only, minus some. That table furnishes V, J and clone size, whereas the DNA furnished D and trimming. This table holds 45,000 or so clones, about 88% found once. V was clipped by 2 bases and J by 7 bases; unmatched bases: 7. Germline CDR1 MNHEY, CDR2 SVGEGT. The CDR3 contains 15 residues. What was sequenced was peripheral blood. The receptor was derived from a man aged 70 or older with active COVID-19. The chain couples TRBV6-2 or TRBV6-3 to TRBJ2-7, with TRBD2 matching 11 bases. This CDR3 is CASSYGTSGLGEQYF. The CDR3 DNA sequence: TGTGCCAGCAGTTACGGGACTAGCGGTTTGGGGGAGCAGTACTTC.